This T cell receptor (beta chain) was identified in a study of cytomegalovirus exposure and HLA in healthy donors. Study results and limitations: According to a later analysis, TCR clusters from the first cohort tended to co-occur in the 120 or so validation repertoires. It was reportedly the case that the classifier diagnosed cytomegalovirus status with high specificity and sensitivity. The authors listed roughly 150 TCR beta chains as cytomegalovirus-associated.

Worth noting for this clone: Its antigen is as yet unknown.

The data were produced by immunoSEQ multiplex PCR, yet TCRdb's version contains in-frame clones alone and is incomplete. Here the sample spans roughly 150,000 clones, around four fifths being singletons. The germline V gene encodes CDR1 SGHKS and CDR2 YYEKEE (reference sequence). V was clipped by 4 bases and J by 0 bases, with 11 bases between them. CDR3 length equals 16 residues. The TCR was taken from a man aged 25 to 40 in good health and CMV-seropositive. The chain carries TRBV5-5 and TRBJ2-6; D uncertain. The sample consisted of PBMCs. CDR3 sequence: CASSQDSSSGANVLTF. CDR3 sequence (DNA): TGTGCCAGCAGCCAAGATTCCAGCTCTGGGGCCAACGTCCTGACTTTC.